These 30 T cell receptor beta chains share one sample of origin, sequenced in a study of T cell responses to AZD1222 COVID-19 vaccine. Sequenced by immunoSEQ multiplex PCR; TCRdb stores in-frame clones only, minus some. This sample has over 95,000 clones, with more than 85% found just once. The sequenced sample was peripheral blood, obtained on day 0 of AZD1222 vaccination. These receptors all stem from an adult in good health.

This chain links TRBV10-3 with TRBJ2-3; D remains unclear. V lost 0 bases and J lost 6, with 10 bases in between. This CDR3 is 14 amino acids long. Per germline, CDR1 ENHRY and CDR2 SYGVKD. The DNA of the CDR3 is TGTGCCATCAGTGAGTCGTCCCTTAAGGATACGCAGTATTTT. As protein: CAISESSLKDTQYF.

This sequence joins TRBV7-8 and TRBJ2-4, with D uncertain. This CDR3 is 16 amino acids long. Germline CDR1 SGHVS, CDR2 FQNEAQ. V was cut by 1 base and J by 0 bases, with 10 bases left in between. The CDR3 reads CASSLERQLAKNIQYF. As DNA, the CDR3 is TGTGCCAGCAGCTTAGAGCGTCAGTTAGCCAAAAACATTCAGTACTTC.

The V and J genes are TRBV5-1 and TRBJ2-2; a possible D gene is TRBD1 (6 bases). Per germline, CDR1 SGHRS and CDR2 YFSETQ. The germline V and J ends were trimmed by 1 base and 0 bases, with 13 bases remaining between them. This CDR3 has 17 residues. The DNA for the CDR3 is TGCGCCAGCAGCTTGCCGAAGACAGGTTCGAACACCGGGGAGCTGTTTTTT. Residues: CASSLPKTGSNTGELFF.

This chain joins TRBV5-5 and TRBJ2-1; 8 nucleotides align to TRBD2. The length of the CDR3 is 15 residues. Germline CDR1 SGHKS, CDR2 YYEKEE (reference sequence). Unmatched junction bases numbered 6, after V lost 5 bases and J lost 2 bases. CDR3 in DNA: TGTGCCAGCAGTCAAGCGGGGGTGACCTACAATGAGCAGTTCTTC. Translated: CASSQAGVTYNEQFF. Combining the CDR3 with reference TRBV5-5 and TRBJ2-1 gives the whole variable domain DAGVTQSPTHLIKTRGQQVTLRCSPISGHKSVSWYQQVLGQGPQFIFQYYEKEERGRGNFPDRFSARQFPNYSSELNVNALLLGDSALYLCASSQAGVTYNEQFFGPGTRLTVL.

The CDR3 sequence: CASSHDRADEAFF. For the CDR3, the DNA is TGTGCCAGCAGCCACGACAGGGCGGATGAAGCTTTCTTT. The V call is TRBV7-9, the J call TRBJ1-1, with TRBD1 matching 7 bases. Germline CDR1 reads SEHNR; CDR2 reads FQNEAQ (reference sequence). The CDR3 is 13 residues long. With 5 bases clipped from V and 7 bases from J, the junction kept 7 bases outside the gene matches.

The chain has TRBV18 and TRBJ2-7; D is perhaps TRBD1 (6 bases). Per the germline V gene, CDR1 is KGHSH and CDR2 is LQKENI. The CDR3 loop spans 16 amino acids. V dropped 4 bases and J dropped 2 bases, with 18 bases sitting between them. For the CDR3, the DNA is TGTGCCAGCTCACAGACTACAGGGAAAATAGCCTACGAGCAGTACTTC. Its protein product is CASSQTTGKIAYEQYF.

V and J are TRBV4-3 and TRBJ1-2, with a weak D call TRBD1 (6 bases). The length of the CDR3 is 16 residues. Germline V gives CDR1 LGHNA, CDR2 YSLEER. V gave up 0 bases and J gave up 4 bases, with 15 bases separating them. DNA for the CDR3: TGCGCCAGCAGCCAAGATCGTTCGGGGGGCGGCTATGGCTACACCTTC. This encodes CASSQDRSGGGYGYTF.

V usage is TRBV4-1 and J usage is TRBJ1-1; D not resolved. V dropped 2 bases and J dropped 0 bases, with 7 bases sitting between them. The V gene's germline CDR1 is MGHRA and CDR2 YSYEKL. The CDR3 is 14 amino acids. CDR3 DNA sequence: TGCGCCAGCAGCCAACAACGGTTGAACACTGAAGCTTTCTTT. Protein sequence: CASSQQRLNTEAFF.

V is TRBV4-1 and J is TRBJ1-2; tentative D call: TRBD1 (6 bases). The CDR3 consists of 14 residues. Germline loops: CDR1 MGHRA, CDR2 YSYEKL. The V end lost 5 bases, the J end lost 0 bases, and 10 bases lay between the germline ends. CDR3 nucleotides: TGCGCCAGCAGCAAGGACAGTACTAACTATGGCTACACCTTC. Translation: CASSKDSTNYGYTF.

This clone is labeled large. This chain joins TRBV5-5 and TRBJ1-2; maybe TRBD1 (5 bases). Germline CDR1 is SGHKS and CDR2 is YYEKEE (reference sequence). This CDR3 spans 17 amino acids. Trimming took off 3 bases at V and 1 base at J, with 19 bases between the two ends. CDR3 nucleotides: TGTGCCAGCAGCTCTACAGGACCCCTCGAATTTAACTATGGCTACACCTTC. It codes for CASSSTGPLEFNYGYTF. The whole variable domain, remainder taken from reference TRBV5-5 and TRBJ1-2, is DAGVTQSPTHLIKTRGQQVTLRCSPISGHKSVSWYQQVLGQGPQFIFQYYEKEERGRGNFPDRFSARQFPNYSSELNVNALLLGDSALYLCASSSTGPLEFNYGYTFGSGTRLTVV.

V and J are TRBV11-1 and TRBJ2-7; 8 bases fit TRBD2. The CDR3 has 16 residues. Per the germline V gene, CDR1 is SGHAT and CDR2 is FQDESV (reference sequence). Trimming removed 2 bases from V and 1 base from J; junction bases left unmatched: 7. Here the CDR3 DNA reads TGTGCCAGCAGCTTACTCGGCGGGGGGACTTCCTACGAGCAGTACTTC. Protein product: CASSLLGGGTSYEQYF.

This clone was counted once. The chain employs TRBV4-3 and TRBJ1-6, with D possibly being TRBD1 (6 bases). The V gene's germline CDR1 is LGHNA and CDR2 YSLEER. The CDR3 is 17 residues long. The V end was cut by 0 bases, the J end by 10 bases, with 19 bases between. This CDR3 reads CASSQDFSGGFPSPLHF. The DNA for the CDR3 is TGCGCCAGCAGCCAAGATTTTTCCGGGGGCTTTCCGTCACCCCTCCACTTT.

This chain connects TRBV28 to TRBJ2-5; D ambiguous. This CDR3 contains 13 residues. The V end was cut by 5 bases, the J end by 0 bases, with 7 bases between. Germline assignment: CDR1 MDHEN and CDR2 SYDVKM. The CDR3 coding sequence is TGTGCCAGCAGTCGGCAGTACCAAGAGACCCAGTACTTC. It codes for CASSRQYQETQYF.

The chain is built from TRBV7-8 and TRBJ1-1; D gene ambiguous. There are 13 residues in the CDR3. The germline V and J ends were trimmed by 0 bases and 4 bases, with 6 bases remaining between them. Germline CDR1 is SGHVS and CDR2 is FQNEAQ. In nucleotides, the CDR3 is TGTGCCAGCAGCTTAGCGCAAGGCACTGAAGCTTTCTTT. This codes for CASSLAQGTEAFF.

The CDR3 DNA sequence: TGTGCCAGCAGCTTAGACCCGCCCGCGGGGGCTTACAATGAGCAGTTCTTC. Translated: CASSLDPPAGAYNEQFF. This rearrangement joins TRBV11-3 to TRBJ2-1, with D perhaps matching TRBD2 (7 bases). Looked up from germline, CDR1 is SGHNT and CDR2 is YENEEA. The CDR3 extends over 17 amino acids. V dropped 0 bases and J dropped 4 bases, with 16 bases sitting between them.

The chain employs TRBV5-1 and TRBJ2-3, with D unclear. The germline gives CDR1 SGHRS, CDR2 YFSETQ. This CDR3 is built from 14 residues. Trimming left V 2 bases short and J 1 base short, with 8 bases between. The CDR3 DNA reads TGCGCCAGCAGCTTTACTTTCCGCACAGATACGCAGTATTTT. It codes for CASSFTFRTDTQYF.

The chain carries TRBV4-3 and TRBJ2-3; 9 bases map to TRBD2. V lost 2 bases, J lost 2 bases, and 8 bases stayed unmatched. Germline assignment: CDR1 LGHNA and CDR2 YSLEER. CDR3 length: 17 amino acids. The CDR3 DNA reads TGCGCCAGCAGCCAACGCCCTAGCGGGGCCTTCACAGATACGCAGTATTTT. Protein: CASSQRPSGAFTDTQYF.

J is TRBJ1-5 and V is TRBV5-1, with a weak D call TRBD1 (5 bases). Germline V gene lookup returns CDR1 SGHRS and CDR2 YFSETQ. This CDR3 region has 16 residues. Trimming shortened V by 0 bases and J by 2 bases, and 12 bases separated the two germline ends. CDR3 DNA sequence: TGCGCCAGCAGCTTGGGGACACCTCGGGGCAATCAGCCCCAGCATTTT. It specifies CASSLGTPRGNQPQHF. The full variable domain, its missing parts supplied by reference TRBV5-1 and TRBJ1-5, is KAGVTQTPRYLIKTRGQQVTLSCSPISGHRSVSWYQQTPGQGLQFLFEYFSETQRNKGNFPGRFSGRQFSNSRSEMNVSTLELGDSALYLCASSLGTPRGNQPQHFGDGTRLSIL.

The V and J genes are TRBV2 and TRBJ2-3; D may be TRBD1 or TRBD2 (6 bases each). Germline V CDR1 and CDR2: SNHLY, FYNNEI. V lost 2 bases and J lost 4, with 13 bases in between. This CDR3 region has 15 residues. CDR3 DNA: TGTGCCAGCAGTGAAAGGGGGGCGTGGGCAGATACGCAGTATTTT. It is translated as CASSERGAWADTQYF.

This chain uses TRBV7-8 with TRBJ2-7; D is perhaps TRBD1 (5 bases). The CDR3 spans 13 residues. The germline V gene encodes CDR1 SGHVS and CDR2 FQNEAQ. The V end was cut by 4 bases, the J end by 4 bases, with 11 bases between. The CDR3 DNA reads as TGTGCCAGCAGCTGCCCTCGACAGTACGAGCAGTACTTC. Translating gives CASSCPRQYEQYF.

The chain couples TRBV2 to TRBJ1-1; 10 bases fit TRBD1. This CDR3 has 16 residues. Trimming cost V 6 bases and J 11 bases; bases outside gene matches: 18. Per germline, CDR1 SNHLY and CDR2 FYNNEI. The CDR3, as DNA: TGTGCCAGCAGATCCGTTCCGGGACAGGGGAACGTCGGGGCTTTCTTT. Translation gives CASRSVPGQGNVGAFF.

The chain links TRBV11-3 to TRBJ2-5, with 7 bases fitting TRBD2. V lost 1 base and J lost 2; bases outside the gene matches: 10. Germline CDR1 and CDR2: SGHNT and YENEEA. The CDR3 extends over 17 amino acids. CDR3 sequence reads: CASSLVLTASGQETQYF. The DNA for the CDR3 is TGTGCCAGCAGCTTAGTCTTAACGGCTAGCGGACAAGAGACCCAGTACTTC.

The chain employs TRBV6-2 or TRBV6-3 and TRBJ2-5; 12 bases are shared with TRBD2. With 6 bases clipped from V and 5 bases from J, the junction kept 16 bases outside the gene matches. CDR1 is MNHEY, CDR2 SVGEGT, per germline. This CDR3 region has 18 residues. CDR3 sequence reads: CASSSHTSSGGARETQYF. In nucleotides, the CDR3 is TGTGCCAGCAGCTCCCATACCTCTAGCGGGGGGGCCCGGGAGACCCAGTACTTC.

J is TRBJ1-2 and V is TRBV18; D is possibly TRBD1 (5 bases). With 2 bases removed from V and 2 bases from J, the gap between germline ends came to 18 bases. Germline lookup yields CDR1 KGHSH and CDR2 LQKENI. The CDR3 spans 17 residues. CDR3 DNA: TGTGCCAGCTCACCATTGGGACGGAGCTTGTTCAACTATGGCTACACCTTC. Its protein is CASSPLGRSLFNYGYTF.

The genes are TRBV3-1 (or the pseudogene TRBV3-2) and TRBJ2-7; unclear D gene. Germline CDR1 and CDR2: LGHDT and YNNKEL (reference sequence). The CDR3 has 14 residues. V lost 1 base and J 3 bases, leaving 10 bases between the germline ends. The CDR3 loop is CASSQVAGNYEQYF. Here the CDR3 DNA reads TGTGCCAGCAGCCAAGTGGCTGGGAACTACGAGCAGTACTTC.

The V and J genes are TRBV4-2 and TRBJ2-1; 10 nucleotides match TRBD1. CDR1 and CDR2 from the germline V gene are LGHNA and YNFKEQ. V gave up 5 bases and J gave up 8 bases; unmatched junction bases: 9. CDR3 length equals 15 residues. For the CDR3, the DNA is TGTGCCAGCAGCGTCACCCGGGACAGGGGCCATGAGCAGTTCTTC. It is translated as CASSVTRDRGHEQFF.

The rearrangement joins TRBV29-1 to TRBJ1-1; D not resolved. V gave up 5 bases and J gave up 1 base, with 11 bases separating them. The CDR3 length is 13 residues. Germline V gene data show CDR1 as SQVTM and CDR2 as ANQGSEA. CDR3 region: CSVQVARNTEAFF. As DNA, the CDR3 is TGCAGCGTTCAGGTCGCCAGGAACACTGAAGCTTTCTTT. Full variable domain (missing parts from reference TRBV29-1 and TRBJ1-1): SAVISQKPSRDICQRGTSLTIQCQVDSQVTMMFWYRQQPGQSLTLIATANQGSEATYESGFVIDKFPISRPNLTFSTLTVSNMSPEDSSIYLCSVQVARNTEAFFGQGTRLTVV.

The rearrangement joins TRBV29-1 to TRBJ1-4; D possibly corresponds to TRBD1 (6 bases). Germline V lookup: CDR1 SQVTM, CDR2 ANQGSEA. This CDR3 has 13 amino acids. The V end was cut by 3 bases, the J end by 8 bases, with 13 bases between. CDR3 nucleotides: TGCAGCGTTGAGATCACAGGGCCGGAAAAACTGTTTTTT. Translating it yields CSVEITGPEKLFF.

The chain couples TRBV7-2 to TRBJ1-1; D is unclear. This CDR3 is 13 amino acids long. Germline V gives CDR1 SGHTA, CDR2 FQGNSA. V gave up 0 bases and J gave up 7 bases, with 9 bases separating them. CDR3 nucleotides: TGTGCCAGCAGCTTAGCGGTGGGTTATGAAGCTTTCTTT. Translation gives CASSLAVGYEAFF.

The chain has TRBV6-5 and TRBJ1-6; D gene unclear. Germline loops: CDR1 MNHEY, CDR2 SVGAGI. The length of the CDR3 is 13 residues. The V gene lost 6 bases and the J gene lost 8 bases, with 11 bases spanning the gap. This chain's CDR3 is CASSRTVDSPLHF. The DNA for the CDR3 is TGTGCCAGCAGCAGGACCGTAGATTCACCCCTCCACTTT.